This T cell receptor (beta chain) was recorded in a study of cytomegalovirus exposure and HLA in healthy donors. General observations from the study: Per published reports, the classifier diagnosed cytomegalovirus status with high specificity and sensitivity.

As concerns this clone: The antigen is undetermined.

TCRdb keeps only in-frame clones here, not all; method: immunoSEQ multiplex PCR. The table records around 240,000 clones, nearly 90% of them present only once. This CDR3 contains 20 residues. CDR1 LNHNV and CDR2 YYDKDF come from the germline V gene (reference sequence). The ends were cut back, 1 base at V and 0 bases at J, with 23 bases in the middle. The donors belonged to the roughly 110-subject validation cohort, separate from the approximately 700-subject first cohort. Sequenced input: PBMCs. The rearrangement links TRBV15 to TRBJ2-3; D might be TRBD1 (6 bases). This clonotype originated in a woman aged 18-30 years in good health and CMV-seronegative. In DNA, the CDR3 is TGTGCCACCAGCAGAGCTGTTTGGGACATCGAAGGGGATAGCACAGATACGCAGTATTTT. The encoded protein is CATSRAVWDIEGDSTDTQYF.